What follows are 9 T cell receptor beta chains derived from one specimen sequenced in a study of T cell changes during pregnancy in multiple sclerosis. Clones were read by immunoSEQ multiplex PCR, and TCRdb kept only the in-frame ones, dropping some. Of some 74,000 clones in the sample, around 92% were seen once. The sequences come from peripheral blood, collected before pregnancy. These receptors all come from a female donor with multiple sclerosis, enrolled in a pregnancy study.

V gene TRBV5-1 combines with J gene TRBJ2-2, with D possibly TRBD2 on 5 matching bases. The CDR3 has 19 amino acids. Trimming shortened V by 3 bases and J by 0 bases, and 21 bases separated the two germline ends. The germline V gene encodes CDR1 SGHRS and CDR2 YFSETQ. DNA for the CDR3: TGCGCCAGCAGCTCTGGACTGGGAACGGTGGGCCCGAACACCGGGGAGCTGTTTTTT. It yields the protein CASSSGLGTVGPNTGELFF.

The chain employs TRBV7-3 and TRBJ2-1, with TRBD2 matching over 9 bases. The trim removed 5 bases at V and 6 bases at J, leaving 11 bases unmatched. Per germline, CDR1 SGHTA and CDR2 FQGTGA. This CDR3 contains 16 residues. The CDR3 nucleotides are TGTGCCAGCAGCCCAGTTGGGACTAGCTTAACCAATGAGCAGTTCTTC. Its protein is CASSPVGTSLTNEQFF.

This clone was counted a few times. The rearrangement uses TRBV19 and TRBJ2-1; tentatively, D is TRBD2 (5 bases). The CDR3 sequence is 15 residues long. V dropped 1 base and J dropped 7 bases, with 14 bases sitting between them. CDR1 and CDR2 from the germline V gene are LNHDA and SQIVND (reference sequence). DNA of the CDR3: TGTGCCAGTAGTATAGGAGGGTGGGGAGCTAATGAGCAGTTCTTC. It specifies CASSIGGWGANEQFF.

The chain recombines TRBV5-1 with TRBJ2-3, with 14 bases fitting TRBD2. Unmatched junction bases numbered 6, after V lost 4 bases and J lost 2 bases. The CDR3 consists of 17 residues. Germline CDR1 SGHRS, CDR2 YFSETQ. The CDR3 DNA reads as TGCGCCAGCAGCACCGGGACTAGCGGGAGAGTCACAGATACGCAGTATTTT. Its translation: CASSTGTSGRVTDTQYF.

The chain links TRBV2 to TRBJ2-2; perhaps TRBD1 as D (6 bases). This CDR3 is 17 amino acids long. In germline, CDR1 is SNHLY, CDR2 FYNNEI. The V end was cut by 3 bases, the J end by 2 bases, with 16 bases between. CDR3 DNA sequence: TGTGCCAGCAGTGATCGTGCGACAGGAGTAAACACCGGGGAGCTGTTTTTT. This sequence encodes CASSDRATGVNTGELFF.

The CDR3 reads CASSLEREGPYEQYF. CDR3 sequence (DNA): TGTGCCAGCAGCTTGGAGCGGGAGGGCCCCTACGAGCAGTACTTC. The V call is TRBV5-4, the J call TRBJ2-7; TRBD2 aligns across 10 bases. CDR1 and CDR2 (germline): SGHNT, YYREEE (reference sequence). V was clipped by 0 bases and J by 2 bases; unmatched bases: 2. This CDR3 region has 15 residues.

The chain recombines TRBV19 with TRBJ2-6; TRBD2 agrees at 7 bases. Trimming cost V 3 bases and J 0 bases; bases outside gene matches: 5. The CDR3 runs to 17 residues. CDR1 is LNHDA, CDR2 SQIVND, per germline (reference sequence). Here the CDR3 reads CASSIRGGSSGANVLTF. The CDR3 coding sequence is TGTGCCAGTAGTATTAGAGGCGGGAGCTCTGGGGCCAACGTCCTGACTTTC.

The chain employs TRBV9 and TRBJ2-3, with TRBD2 identical over 15 bases. Germline V lookup: CDR1 SGDLS, CDR2 YYNGEE. V was pared by 4 bases and J by 5 bases, with 8 bases of the junction left unmatched. The CDR3 is 17 residues long. CDR3 amino acids: CASSPTGLAGGKDTQYF. DNA of the CDR3: TGTGCCAGCAGCCCGACGGGACTAGCGGGAGGAAAAGATACGCAGTATTTT. The full variable domain, completed using reference TRBV9 and TRBJ2-3, is DSGVTQTPKHLITATGQRVTLRCSPRSGDLSVYWYQQSLDQGLQFLIQYYNGEERAKGNILERFSAQQFPDLHSELNLSSLELGDSALYFCASSPTGLAGGKDTQYFGPGTRLTVL.

V gene TRBV19 combines with J gene TRBJ2-3; 7 bases agree with TRBD2. Germline CDR1 and CDR2: LNHDA and SQIVND (reference sequence). The CDR3 has 16 amino acids. V shed 5 bases and J 0 bases; nucleotides not matched to a gene: 8. The CDR3 DNA sequence: TGTGCCAGTAGTCCCCAACTAGCGACTAGCACAGATACGCAGTATTTT. Translated, it gives CASSPQLATSTDTQYF.